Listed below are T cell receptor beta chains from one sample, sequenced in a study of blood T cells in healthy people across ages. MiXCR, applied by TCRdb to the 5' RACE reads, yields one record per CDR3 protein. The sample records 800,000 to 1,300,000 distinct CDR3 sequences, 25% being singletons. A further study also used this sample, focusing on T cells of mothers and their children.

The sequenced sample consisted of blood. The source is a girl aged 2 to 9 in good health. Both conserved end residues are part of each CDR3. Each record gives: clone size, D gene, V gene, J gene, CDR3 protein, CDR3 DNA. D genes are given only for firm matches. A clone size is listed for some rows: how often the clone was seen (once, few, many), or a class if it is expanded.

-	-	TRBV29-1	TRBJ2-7	CSVEDNTRSNEQYF	TGCAGCGTTGAAGATAACACTAGGTCGAACGAGCAGTACTTC
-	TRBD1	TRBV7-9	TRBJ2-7	CVSSQPGQDYEQYF	TGTGTCAGCAGCCAACCGGGACAGGACTACGAGCAGTACTTC
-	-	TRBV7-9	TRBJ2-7	CASSFLGGVRSITRYEQYF	TGTGCCAGCAGCTTCCTGGGCGGGGTTCGGTCTATAACAAGGTACGAGCAGTACTTC
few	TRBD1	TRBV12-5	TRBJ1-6	CASGYRQGANSPLHF	TGTGCTAGTGGCTACCGACAGGGGGCCAATTCACCCCTCCACTTT
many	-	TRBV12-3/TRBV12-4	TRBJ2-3	CASSFLADTQYF	TGTGCCAGCAGCTTCTTGGCAGATACGCAGTATTTT
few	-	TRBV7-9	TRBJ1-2	CASSFTGPGYGYTF	TGTGCCAGCAGCTTTACGGGACCGGGCTATGGCTACACCTTC
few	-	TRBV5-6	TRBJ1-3	CASSLSYSGNTIYF	TGTGCCAGCAGCTTGAGTTACTCTGGAAACACCATATATTTT
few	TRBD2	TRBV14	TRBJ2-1	CASSPSGSSSYNEQFF	TGTGCCAGCAGCCCTAGCGGTTCGAGCTCCTACAATGAGCAGTTCTTC
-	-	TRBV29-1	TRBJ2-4	CSVLDGGNIQYF	TGCAGCGTTTTGGACGGGGGCAACATTCAGTACTTC
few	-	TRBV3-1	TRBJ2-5	CASSQDPRVQETQYF	TGTGCCAGCAGCCAAGATCCGAGAGTCCAAGAGACCCAGTACTTC
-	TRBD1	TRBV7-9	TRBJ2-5	CASSSRTGTGGFQETQYF	TGTGCCAGCAGCTCACGTACCGGGACAGGGGGCTTCCAAGAGACCCAGTACTTC